This T cell receptor beta chain derives from a study of OX40 agonist ivuxolimab in advanced cancers. Background on the study: Antecedent anti-PD-1, anti-PD-L1 or anti-CTLA-4 therapy was permissible, with under 50% having received some.

Study-wide points: The study observed clonal expansion of CD4+ and CD8+ blood T cells by week 6 at 0.1 to 3.0 mg/kg. Certain nonresponding patients likewise had low normalized T-cell clonal expansion.

Trimming took off 6 bases at V and 13 bases at J, with 16 bases between the two ends. CDR3 length: 11 amino acids. Germline V gene data show CDR1 as DFQATT and CDR2 as SNEGSKA (reference sequence). Repertoires were generated with immunoSEQ multiplex PCR, while TCRdb's copy carries only in-frame clones and drops some. The repertoire consists of 52,000 or so clones, with 65% to 85% occurring once and the leading ten covering 0.6% to 0.8%. Remarks on this clone: Antigen unknown.

The sequence came from an adult with an advanced solid tumor such as melanoma, head and neck, liver or kidney cancer. The V gene is TRBV20-1, the J gene TRBJ2-1; D may match TRBD1 or TRBD2 (5 bases each). The material was CD4+ or CD8+ T cells sorted from blood, obtained in a trial of the OX40 agonist ivuxolimab. The CDR3 coding sequence is TGCAGTGCAGACCCGGGACCTGAACAGTTCTTC. The encoded protein is CSADPGPEQFF.